The following is a T cell receptor beta chain sequence with its context. No antigen is known for it. Unrecorded immune exposures were likely, despite nominal health at sampling. The sample belongs to a study of cytomegalovirus exposure and HLA in healthy donors. Notes on the study in general: Data from an earlier analysis indicated that most TCR beta V segments were productive either about 87% or about 30% of the time. Later analysis associated a missense DCLRE1C variant with TCR beta V- and J-gene trimming. With high specificity and sensitivity, the classifier reportedly diagnosed cytomegalovirus status.

This CDR3 is built from 15 residues. The V segment lost 2 bases and the J segment 5 bases; nucleotides outside the gene matches: 5. Germline CDR1 reads SGHTA; CDR2 reads FQGTGA. The PCR was carried out with 60 Vbeta primers and 13 Jbeta primers. Libraries were prepared by immunoSEQ multiplex PCR; TCRdb keeps only in-frame clonotypes and omits some of them. The sample records roughly 100,000 clones, less than 90% being singletons. The sample was PBMCs. The chain combines TRBV7-3 with TRBJ1-2; 10 nucleotides align to TRBD1. This clonotype was sampled from a man in his forties in good health and CMV-seronegative. The CDR3 DNA reads as TGTGCCAGCAGCTTAGTGGGGGGACAGGGGTATGGCTACACCTTC. This translates into CASSLVGGQGYGYTF.